Listed here are 10 T cell receptor beta chains from one sample, sequenced in a study of Ad26.COV2.S vaccination and SARS-CoV-2 variants. Treatment noted: approximately 18 received Ad26.COV2.S at low or high dose, single or two shots; about 5 received placebo; per-sample allocation not given. Each sample was drawn 63 days after the first injection (of vaccine or placebo). Here immunoSEQ multiplex PCR was the method, and the copy in TCRdb shows in-frame clones only, minus some. The sample has 450,000 to 550,000 clones; 80% to 90% are singletons. The specimen was peripheral blood, collected in a trial of Ad26.COV2.S vaccine versus placebo. Receptors were obtained from a person aged 18-60 years who received the Ad26.COV2.S COVID-19 vaccine or a placebo.

This chain joins TRBV13 and TRBJ1-2; D unresolved. The CDR3 spans 12 residues. V lost 6 bases to trimming and J lost 6 bases, with 11 bases between them. The V gene's germline CDR1 is PRHDT and CDR2 FYEKMQ (reference sequence). The CDR3 spells CASRSYRDGYTF. In DNA form, the CDR3 reads TGTGCCAGCAGGTCCTATAGGGATGGCTACACCTTC.

The chain carries TRBV3-1 (or the pseudogene TRBV3-2) and TRBJ2-1, with 7 bases lining up with TRBD1. The ends lost 7 bases at V and 3 bases at J; junction bases unmatched: 6. The CDR3 runs 14 residues. CDR1 is LGHDT, CDR2 YNNKEL, per germline (reference sequence). CDR3 amino acids: CASKGTESYNEQFF. CDR3 DNA: TGTGCCAGCAAAGGGACAGAAAGCTACAATGAGCAGTTCTTC.

This clone has a handful of counts. The chain uses TRBV5-8 and TRBJ1-3; D remains ambiguous. CDR1 is SGHTS, CDR2 YDEGEE, per germline. The germline V and J ends were trimmed by 4 bases and 2 bases, with 16 bases remaining between them. This CDR3 contains 16 residues. The CDR3 nucleotides are TGTGCCAGCAGCCTGCTAGTTACGGAAGCTGGAAACACCATATATTTT. Amino acids: CASSLLVTEAGNTIYF.

This clone was seen a single time. The chain employs TRBV28 and TRBJ2-7; D possibly corresponds to TRBD1 (6 bases). The CDR3 has 15 amino acids. Trimming took off 2 bases at V and 5 bases at J, with 16 bases between the two ends. Germline assignment: CDR1 MDHEN and CDR2 SYDVKM. The CDR3 loop reads CASSLRETGIDEQYF. The CDR3, as DNA: TGTGCCAGCAGTTTAAGGGAAACAGGGATCGACGAGCAGTACTTC.

This sequence joins TRBV29-1 and TRBJ2-7; D unclear. The CDR3 covers 13 residues. Trimming removed 4 bases from V and 2 bases from J, with 12 bases in between. Looked up from germline, CDR1 is SQVTM and CDR2 is ANQGSEA. The CDR3 sequence is CSVASGQTYEQYF. The DNA for the CDR3 is TGCAGCGTTGCTTCGGGTCAAACCTACGAGCAGTACTTC.

The chain carries TRBV28 and TRBJ2-2; D is undetermined. Germline assignment: CDR1 MDHEN and CDR2 SYDVKM. This CDR3 has 12 residues. With 6 bases removed from V and 8 bases from J, the gap between germline ends came to 10 bases. The CDR3 sequence: CASSKGGGELFF. CDR3 bases: TGTGCCAGCAGCAAAGGTGGAGGGGAGCTGTTTTTT.

The chain joins TRBV13 to TRBJ2-5; 8 bases map to TRBD2. Trimming removed 0 bases from V and 4 bases from J; junction bases left unmatched: 10. Germline assignment: CDR1 PRHDT and CDR2 FYEKMQ (reference sequence). The CDR3 spans 17 residues. The CDR3 coding sequence is TGTGCCAGCAGCTTAGGAGGGGAAGCGGGGGAGGCAGAGACCCAGTACTTC. This encodes CASSLGGEAGEAETQYF.

The sample holds one count of this clone. The gene calls are TRBV11-2 and TRBJ2-5; 8 nucleotides agree with TRBD1. V shed 2 bases, J shed 2 bases, and the junction held 4 bases outside the gene matches. Germline V gene lookup returns CDR1 SGHAT and CDR2 FQNNGV. The CDR3 totals 15 residues. DNA for the CDR3: TGTGCCAGCAGCTTAAGACAGGGGAGTCAAGAGACCCAGTACTTC. The encoded protein is CASSLRQGSQETQYF. Full variable domain (rest looked up from reference TRBV11-2 and TRBJ2-5): EAGVAQSPRYKIIEKRQSVAFWCNPISGHATLYWYQQILGQGPKLLIQFQNNGVVDDSQLPKDRFSAERLKGVDSTLKIQPAKLEDSAVYLCASSLRQGSQETQYFGPGTRLLVL.

The rearrangement joins TRBV7-2 to TRBJ2-7, with no clear D. The CDR3 length is 13 residues. With 1 base removed from V and 2 bases from J, the gap between germline ends came to 6 bases. Germline V gene data show CDR1 as SGHTA and CDR2 as FQGNSA. The CDR3 here is CASSLGAPYEQYF. As DNA, the CDR3 is TGTGCCAGCAGCTTAGGGGCCCCCTACGAGCAGTACTTC. Filled out from reference TRBV7-2 and TRBJ2-7, the complete variable domain reads GAGVSQSPSNKVTEKGKDVELRCDPISGHTALYWYRQSLGQGLEFLIYFQGNSAPDKSGLPSDRFSAERTGGSVSTLTIQRTQQEDSAVYLCASSLGAPYEQYFGPGTRLTVT.

The gene calls are TRBV28 and TRBJ1-5; D perhaps matches TRBD1 (5 bases). The CDR3 consists of 17 residues. Germline values: CDR1 MDHEN, CDR2 SYDVKM. Trimming pared 3 bases from V and 10 bases from J, leaving 25 bases between. CDR3 in amino acids: CASSFWGYELGIRPQHF. Written as DNA, the CDR3 is TGTGCCAGCAGTTTCTGGGGGTATGAACTCGGAATCAGACCCCAGCATTTT.